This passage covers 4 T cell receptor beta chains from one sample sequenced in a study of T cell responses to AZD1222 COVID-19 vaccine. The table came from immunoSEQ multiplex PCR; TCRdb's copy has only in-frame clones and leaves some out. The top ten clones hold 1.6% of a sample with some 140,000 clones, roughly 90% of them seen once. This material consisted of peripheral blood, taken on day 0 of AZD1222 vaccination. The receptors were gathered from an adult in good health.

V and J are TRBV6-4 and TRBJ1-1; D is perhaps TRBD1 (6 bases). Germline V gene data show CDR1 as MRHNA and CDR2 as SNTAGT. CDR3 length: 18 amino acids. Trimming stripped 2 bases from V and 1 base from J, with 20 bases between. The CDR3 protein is CASSDLPLAWGANTEAFF. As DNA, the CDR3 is TGTGCCAGCAGTGACCTACCCCTGGCGTGGGGGGCGAACACTGAAGCTTTCTTT.

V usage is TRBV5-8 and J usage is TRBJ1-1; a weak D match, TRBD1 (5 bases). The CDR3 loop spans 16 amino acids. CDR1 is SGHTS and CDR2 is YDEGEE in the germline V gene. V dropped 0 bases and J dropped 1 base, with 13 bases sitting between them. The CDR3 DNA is TGTGCCAGCAGCTTGGTAAAACGGGACTGGAACACTGAAGCTTTCTTT. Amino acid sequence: CASSLVKRDWNTEAFF.

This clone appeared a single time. CDR3 DNA: TGTGCCAGCAGTTATAGAGTGGGGATCTACGAGCAGTACTTC. The encoded protein is CASSYRVGIYEQYF. The chain couples TRBV6-5 to TRBJ2-7; D unresolved. This CDR3 has 14 amino acids. Germline CDR1 reads MNHEY; CDR2 reads SVGAGI. The V gene lost 3 bases and the J gene lost 3 bases, with 12 bases spanning the gap.

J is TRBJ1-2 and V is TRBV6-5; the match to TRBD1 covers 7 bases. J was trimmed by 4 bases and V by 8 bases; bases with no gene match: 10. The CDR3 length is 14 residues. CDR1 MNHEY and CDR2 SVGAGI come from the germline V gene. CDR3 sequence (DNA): TGTGCCAGCCGGGAGACAGGGAACGGCTATGGCTACACCTTC. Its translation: CASRETGNGYGYTF.